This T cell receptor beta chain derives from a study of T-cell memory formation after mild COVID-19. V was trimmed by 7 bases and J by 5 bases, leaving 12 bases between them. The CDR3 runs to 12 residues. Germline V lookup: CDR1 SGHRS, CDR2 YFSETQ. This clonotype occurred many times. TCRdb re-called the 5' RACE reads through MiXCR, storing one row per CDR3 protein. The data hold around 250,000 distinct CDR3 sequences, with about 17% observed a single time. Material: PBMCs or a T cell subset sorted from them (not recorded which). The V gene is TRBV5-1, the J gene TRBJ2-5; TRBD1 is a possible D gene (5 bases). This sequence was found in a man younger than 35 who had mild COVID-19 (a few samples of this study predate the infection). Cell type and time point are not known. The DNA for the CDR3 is TGCGCCAGCGGGTCCAGGGCCGAGACCCAGTACTTC. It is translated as CASGSRAETQYF. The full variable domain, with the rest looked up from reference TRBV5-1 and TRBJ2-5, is KAGVTQTPRYLIKTRGQQVTLSCSPISGHRSVSWYQQTPGQGLQFLFEYFSETQRNKGNFPGRFSGRQFSNSRSEMNVSTLELGDSALYLCASGSRAETQYFGPGTRLLVL.